This T cell receptor (beta chain) was observed in a study of cytomegalovirus exposure and HLA in healthy donors. Details on this clone: The antigen remains unidentified.

Looked up from germline, CDR1 is MGHRA and CDR2 is YSYEKL. V was clipped by 0 bases and J by 6 bases, with 12 bases between them. The CDR3 loop spans 14 amino acids. Study-wide results and caveats: Using a false discovery rate of 0.05, a later analysis showed that 15,000 to 20,000 TCR beta sequences were associated with HLA alleles. Presence/absence results assume similar sequencing depth per donor, which may not hold. The analysis excluded some indistinguishable V segments, including TRBV6-2 and TRBV6-3. Available immune exposure information covered CMV serostatus only.

PCR employed 60 Vbeta and 13 Jbeta primers. The method was immunoSEQ multiplex PCR; TCRdb's version includes in-frame clones alone and lacks a portion of them. The repertoire holds over 150,000 clones, with around 88% as singletons. The V and J genes are TRBV4-1 and TRBJ2-7, with D hard to call. This TCR derives from a woman aged 30 to 39 in good health and CMV-seronegative. The sample consisted of PBMCs. The chain's CDR3 is CASSQDSSPTEQYF. For the CDR3, the DNA is TGCGCCAGCAGCCAAGATAGTTCCCCTACCGAGCAGTACTTC.